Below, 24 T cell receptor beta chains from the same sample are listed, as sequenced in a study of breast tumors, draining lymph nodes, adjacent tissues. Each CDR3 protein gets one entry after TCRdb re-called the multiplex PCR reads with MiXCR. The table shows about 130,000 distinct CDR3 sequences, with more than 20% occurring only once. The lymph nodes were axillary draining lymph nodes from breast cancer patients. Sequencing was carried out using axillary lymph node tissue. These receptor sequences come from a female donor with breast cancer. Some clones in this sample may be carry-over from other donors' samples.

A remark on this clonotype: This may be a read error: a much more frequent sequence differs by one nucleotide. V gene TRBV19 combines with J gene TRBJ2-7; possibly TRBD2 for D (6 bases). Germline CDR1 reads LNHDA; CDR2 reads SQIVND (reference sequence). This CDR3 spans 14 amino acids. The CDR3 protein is CASGITGRGYEQYF. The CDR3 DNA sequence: TGTGCCAGTGGTATAACCGGGAGAGGGTACGAGCAGTACTTC.

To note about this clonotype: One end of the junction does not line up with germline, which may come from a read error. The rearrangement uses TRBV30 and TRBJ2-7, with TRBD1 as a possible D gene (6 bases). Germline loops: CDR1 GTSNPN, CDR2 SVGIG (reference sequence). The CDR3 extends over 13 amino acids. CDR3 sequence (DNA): TGTGCTTGGAGGTCGCAGGGGCTCACCGAGCAGCACTTC. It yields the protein CAWRSQGLTEQHF.

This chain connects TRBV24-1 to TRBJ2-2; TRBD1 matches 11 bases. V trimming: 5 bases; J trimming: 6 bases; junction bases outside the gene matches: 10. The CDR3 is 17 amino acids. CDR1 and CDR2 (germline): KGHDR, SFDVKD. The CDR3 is CATSGQGQGAPPGELFF. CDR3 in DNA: TGTGCCACCAGTGGTCAAGGACAGGGGGCGCCCCCCGGGGAGCTGTTTTTT.

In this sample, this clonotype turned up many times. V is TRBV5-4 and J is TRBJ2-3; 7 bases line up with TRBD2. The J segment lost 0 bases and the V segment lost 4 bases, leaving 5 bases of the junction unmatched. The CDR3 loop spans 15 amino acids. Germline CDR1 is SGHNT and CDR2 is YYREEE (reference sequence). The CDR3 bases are TGTGCCAGCAGCGCCGGACTAGTTAGCACAGATACGCAGTATTTT. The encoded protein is CASSAGLVSTDTQYF.

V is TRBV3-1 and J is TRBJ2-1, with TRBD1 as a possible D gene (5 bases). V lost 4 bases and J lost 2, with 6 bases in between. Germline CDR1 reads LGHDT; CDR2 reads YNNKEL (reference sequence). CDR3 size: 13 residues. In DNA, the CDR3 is TGTGCCAGCAGCCGGACACCCTACAATGAGCAGTTCTTC. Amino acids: CASSRTPYNEQFF.

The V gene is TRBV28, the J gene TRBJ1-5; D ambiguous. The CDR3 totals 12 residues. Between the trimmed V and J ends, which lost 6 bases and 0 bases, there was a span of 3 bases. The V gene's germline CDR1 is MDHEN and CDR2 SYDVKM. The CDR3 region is CASRPSNQPQHF. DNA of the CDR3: TGTGCCAGCAGGCCTAGCAATCAGCCCCAGCATTTT.

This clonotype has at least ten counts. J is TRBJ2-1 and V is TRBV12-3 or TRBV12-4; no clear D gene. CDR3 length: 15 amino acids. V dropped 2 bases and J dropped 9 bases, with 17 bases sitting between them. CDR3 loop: CASSLTSGSTGEQFF. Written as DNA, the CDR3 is TGTGCCAGCAGTTTAACCAGTGGAAGTACGGGTGAGCAGTTCTTC.

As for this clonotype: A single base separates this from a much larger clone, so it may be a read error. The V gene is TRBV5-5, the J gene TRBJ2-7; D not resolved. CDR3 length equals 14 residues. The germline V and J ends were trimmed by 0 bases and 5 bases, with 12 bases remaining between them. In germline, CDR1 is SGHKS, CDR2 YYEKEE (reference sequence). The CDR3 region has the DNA TGTGCCAGCAGCTTGGGGCTGGCAGAGAACGAGCAGTACTTC. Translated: CASSLGLAENEQYF.

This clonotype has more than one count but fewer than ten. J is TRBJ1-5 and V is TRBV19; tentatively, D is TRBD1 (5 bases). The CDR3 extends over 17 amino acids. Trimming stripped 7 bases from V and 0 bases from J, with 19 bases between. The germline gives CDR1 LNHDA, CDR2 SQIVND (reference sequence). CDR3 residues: CASTLSPGLYSNQPQHF. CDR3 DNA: TGTGCCAGTACCCTCTCGCCGGGGCTTTATAGCAATCAGCCCCAGCATTTT.

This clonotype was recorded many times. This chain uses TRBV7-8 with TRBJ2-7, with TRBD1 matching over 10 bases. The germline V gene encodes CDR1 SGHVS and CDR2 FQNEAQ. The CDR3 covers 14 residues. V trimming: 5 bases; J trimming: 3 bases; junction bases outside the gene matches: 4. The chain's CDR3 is CASSDRDRGYEQYF. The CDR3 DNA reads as TGTGCCAGCAGCGACCGGGACAGGGGCTACGAGCAGTACTTC. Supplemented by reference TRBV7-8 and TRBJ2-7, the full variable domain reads GAGVSQSPRYKVAKRGQDVALRCDPISGHVSLFWYQQALGQGPEFLTYFQNEAQLDKSGLPSDRFFAERPEGSVSTLKIQRTQQEDSAVYLCASSDRDRGYEQYFGPGTRLTVT.

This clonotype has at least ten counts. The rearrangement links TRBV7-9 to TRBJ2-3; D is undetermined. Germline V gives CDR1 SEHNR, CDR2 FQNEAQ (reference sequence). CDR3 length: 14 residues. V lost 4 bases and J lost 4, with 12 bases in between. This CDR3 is CASSSFRRADTQYF. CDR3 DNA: TGTGCCAGCAGCTCATTTCGGCGTGCAGATACGCAGTATTTT.

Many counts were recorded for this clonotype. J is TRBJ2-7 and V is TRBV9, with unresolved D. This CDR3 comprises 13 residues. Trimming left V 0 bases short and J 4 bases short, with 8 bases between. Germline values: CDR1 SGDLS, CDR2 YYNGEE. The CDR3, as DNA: TGTGCCAGCAGCGTAGGTGCCACTTACGAGCAGTACTTC. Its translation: CASSVGATYEQYF.

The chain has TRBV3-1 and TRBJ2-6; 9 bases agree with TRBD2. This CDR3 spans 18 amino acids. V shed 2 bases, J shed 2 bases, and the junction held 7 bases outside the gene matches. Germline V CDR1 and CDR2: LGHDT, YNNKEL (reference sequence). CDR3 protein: CASSQIPAGGAGANVLTF. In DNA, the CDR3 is TGTGCCAGCAGCCAAATTCCAGCGGGAGGAGCTGGGGCCAACGTCCTGACTTTC.

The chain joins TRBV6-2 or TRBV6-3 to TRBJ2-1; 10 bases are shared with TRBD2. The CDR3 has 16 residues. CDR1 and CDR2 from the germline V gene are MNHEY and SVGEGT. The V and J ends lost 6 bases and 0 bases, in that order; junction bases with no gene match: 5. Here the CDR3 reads CASRGLAENSYNEQFF. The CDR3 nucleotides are TGTGCCAGCAGAGGACTAGCGGAAAACTCCTACAATGAGCAGTTCTTC.

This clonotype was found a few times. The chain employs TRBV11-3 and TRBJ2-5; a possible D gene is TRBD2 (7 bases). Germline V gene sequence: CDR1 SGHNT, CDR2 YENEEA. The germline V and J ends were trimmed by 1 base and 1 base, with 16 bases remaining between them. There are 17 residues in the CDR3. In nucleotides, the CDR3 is TGTGCCAGCAGCTTAGGGGGGGGGCCACTAACCCAAGAGACCCAGTACTTC. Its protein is CASSLGGGPLTQETQYF.

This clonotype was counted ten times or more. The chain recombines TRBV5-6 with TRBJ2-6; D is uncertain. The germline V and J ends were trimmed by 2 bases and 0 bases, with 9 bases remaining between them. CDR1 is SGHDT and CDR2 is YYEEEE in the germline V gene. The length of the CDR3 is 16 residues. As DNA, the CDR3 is TGTGCCAGCAGCTTCGGGTCCGGCTCTGGGGCCAACGTCCTGACTTTC. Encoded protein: CASSFGSGSGANVLTF.

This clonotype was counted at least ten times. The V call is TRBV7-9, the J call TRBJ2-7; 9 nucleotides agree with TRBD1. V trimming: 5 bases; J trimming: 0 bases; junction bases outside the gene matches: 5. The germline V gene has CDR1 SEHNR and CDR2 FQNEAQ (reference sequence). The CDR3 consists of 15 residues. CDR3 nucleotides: TGTGCCAGCAGCCGAGGACAGGGGATCTCCTACGAGCAGTACTTC. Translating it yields CASSRGQGISYEQYF.

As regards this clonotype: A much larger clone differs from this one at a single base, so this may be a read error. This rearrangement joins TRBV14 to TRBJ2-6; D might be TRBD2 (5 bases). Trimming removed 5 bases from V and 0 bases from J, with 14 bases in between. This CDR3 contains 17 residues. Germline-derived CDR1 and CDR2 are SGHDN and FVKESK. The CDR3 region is CASSTRGSTSGANVLTF. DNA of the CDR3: TGTGCCAGCAGCACACGGGGTTCGACCTCTGGGGCCAACGTCCTGACTTTC.

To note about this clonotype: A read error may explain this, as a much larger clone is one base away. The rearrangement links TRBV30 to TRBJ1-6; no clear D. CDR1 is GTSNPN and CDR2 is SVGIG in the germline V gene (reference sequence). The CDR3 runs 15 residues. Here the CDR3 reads CAWSVSSGSRSPPHF. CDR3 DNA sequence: TGTGCCTGGAGTGTAAGTTCGGGGTCGAGGTCCCCCCCCCACTTT.

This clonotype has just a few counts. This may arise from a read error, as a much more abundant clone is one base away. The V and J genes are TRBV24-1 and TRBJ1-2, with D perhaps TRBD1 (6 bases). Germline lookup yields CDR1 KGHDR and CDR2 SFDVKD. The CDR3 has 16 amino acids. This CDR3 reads CATSDWMELGARGYAF. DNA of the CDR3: TGTGCCACCAGTGATTGGATGGAGTTGGGGGCGCGTGGCTACGCCTTC.

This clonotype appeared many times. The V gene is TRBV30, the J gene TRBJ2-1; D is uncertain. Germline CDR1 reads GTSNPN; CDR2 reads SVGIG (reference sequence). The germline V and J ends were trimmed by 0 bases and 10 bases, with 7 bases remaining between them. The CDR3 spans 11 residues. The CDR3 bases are TGTGCCTGGAGTGTATCCCGGGAGCAGTTCTTC. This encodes CAWSVSREQFF.

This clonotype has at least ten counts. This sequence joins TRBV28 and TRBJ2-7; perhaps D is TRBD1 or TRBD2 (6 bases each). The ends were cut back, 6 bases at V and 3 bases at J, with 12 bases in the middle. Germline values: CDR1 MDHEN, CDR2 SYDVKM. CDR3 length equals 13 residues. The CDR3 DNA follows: TGTGCCAGCAGGAGCAGGGGAGGCTACGAGCAGTACTTC. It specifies CASRSRGGYEQYF.

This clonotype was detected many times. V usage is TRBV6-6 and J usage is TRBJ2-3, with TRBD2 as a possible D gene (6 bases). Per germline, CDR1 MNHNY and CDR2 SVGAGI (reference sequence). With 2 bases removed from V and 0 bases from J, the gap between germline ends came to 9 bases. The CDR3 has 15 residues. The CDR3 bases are TGTGCCAGCAGTTACGTTGCGGGAAGCACAGATACGCAGTATTTT. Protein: CASSYVAGSTDTQYF.

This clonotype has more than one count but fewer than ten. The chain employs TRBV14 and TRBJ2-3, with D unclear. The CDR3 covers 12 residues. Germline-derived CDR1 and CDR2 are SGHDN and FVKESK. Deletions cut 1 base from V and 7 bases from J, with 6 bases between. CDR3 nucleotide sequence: TGTGCCAGCAGCCAAGGCCTTAATACGCAGTATTTT. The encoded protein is CASSQGLNTQYF.